This T cell receptor (beta chain) is from a study of blood T cell repertoires in COVID-19. Study details: Samples representing acute and convalescent COVID-19 were sourced from the United States, Italy and Spain. Sample material is recorded as cDNA or gDNA derived from T cells, B-cell-depleted T cells, or PBMCs.

V was clipped by 0 bases and J by 5 bases; unmatched bases: 8. The CDR3 has 16 amino acids. Germline V gives CDR1 LGHNA, CDR2 YSLEER. Source study methods: Nucleated cell counts were estimated from reference gene primer amplification. Produced via immunoSEQ multiplex PCR; TCRdb's table is partial and in-frame only. V and J calls and clone size are copied from that table; D and trimming were computed from the DNA. The sample lists over 250,000 clones, about 80% occurring once. The TCR comes from a woman in her forties or fifties who had recovered from COVID-19. Sequencing input: peripheral blood. The chain has TRBV4-3 and TRBJ2-5; 8 bases fit TRBD1. CDR3 amino acids: CASSQDKQGAGETQYF. For the CDR3, the DNA is TGCGCCAGCAGCCAAGATAAGCAGGGGGCCGGGGAGACCCAGTACTTC.